This T cell receptor (beta chain) was documented in a study of blood T cell repertoires in COVID-19 (dated by TCRdb to 2020 to 2022). Notes on the research overall: Samples from collaborators originated in the United States, Italy and Spain and spanned both the acute and convalescent phases of COVID-19. Where available, HLA class I and class II types were obtained from metadata supplied by the sample provider rather than from assay-based typing. Deeply sampled blood TCRbeta repertoires from subjects exposed to, actively infected with, or recovered from COVID-19 were included in the dataset. A de-identified subject ID, COVID-19 status, age in years and sex were almost always included in the sample metadata. The repertoires were released in a freely available public database meant as a resource for research on the immune response to SARS-CoV-2. Samples were obtained from the ongoing ImmuneRACE study (first 160 participants) and from some 1,300 subjects provided by 6 global collaborators. The material from the prospective study consisted of cDNA or gDNA derived from T cells, B-cell-depleted T cells, or PBMCs. General findings and caveats noted by the study authors: The amount of clinical and demographic metadata varied by source and participant and was provided uncurated.

Whole blood was collected in K2EDTA tubes by collaborating institutions according to the institutions' own protocols. For TCRbeta analysis, collaborator samples were shipped as frozen whole blood, as isolated PBMCs, or as DNA extracted from either sample type. Concerning this clone: Its cognate antigen has yet to be identified. Within one base of it there is no much larger clone, and no base qualities were kept.

The immunoSEQ Assay, a bias-controlled multiplex PCR, was used to amplify TCRbeta CDR3 regions from genomic DNA. Processing in the source paper ran as follows. Nucleated cell counts per sample were estimated from amplification of reference gene primers within the assay. To quantify the absolute abundance of each unique TCRbeta CDR3 rearrangement, sequence reads were collapsed and filtered. For each sample, productive Simpson clonality was calculated by taking the square root of Simpson's diversity index across productive rearrangements. TCRdb took this table from immuneACCESS and kept in-frame rearrangements with V and J called. Such tables lack part of the clones; where checked against another copy, unresolved V genes explain under half of the gap, and the rest is unexplained. The V and J calls and clone size were taken over from that table, and D and trimming were inferred from the DNA. The sample profile shows 110,000 to 150,000 clones; 86% of them were found once. The ten largest clones add up to around 8.2% of the sample.

This clonotype was sampled from a woman aged 60-70 years with acute or convalescent COVID-19. Sequenced input: peripheral blood.

CDR3 sequence: CASRGSGGRTGELFF. The DNA is as follows: TGTGCCAGCAGGGGTAGCGGGGGCAGGACCGGGGAGCTGTTTTTT. This chain is built from TRBV4-2 and TRBJ2-2; 9 of the junction bases match TRBD2. The CDR3 runs 15 amino acids, cysteine and phenylalanine included. Here the CDR3 DNA is all that survives: 45 bases in frame from base 1. After removal of 6 bases from V and 5 bases from J, the junction retains 7 bases not matched to a gene. The germline V gene provides CDR1 LGHNA and CDR2 YNFKEQ.